This T cell receptor (beta chain) was sequenced for a study of cytomegalovirus exposure and HLA in healthy donors. 13 Jbeta primers and 60 Vbeta primers were used for the PCR. Profiling relied on immunoSEQ multiplex PCR, and the TCRdb table lists in-frame clones only, not all of them. In the table there are over 90,000 clones, approximately 79% of which are singletons. CDR3 size: 17 residues. The J segment lost 0 bases and the V segment lost 3 bases, leaving 6 bases of the junction unmatched. Germline V CDR1 and CDR2: SGHNT, YYREEE (reference sequence). This chain connects TRBV5-4 to TRBJ2-6, with 7 bases identical to TRBD2. The sample was PBMCs. The receptor's source is a woman aged 60-70 years in good health and CMV-seropositive. CDR3 amino acids: CASSSRQRGSGANVLTF. Written as DNA, the CDR3 is TGTGCCAGCAGCTCACGCCAGCGGGGCTCTGGGGCCAACGTCCTGACTTTC.